The clone carrying this T cell receptor beta chain was seen repeatedly, ten times or more. Its cognate antigen is unknown. There are 12 residues in the CDR3. CDR1 is LNHDA and CDR2 is SQIVND in the germline V gene (reference sequence). Deletions cut 2 bases from V and 4 bases from J, with 4 bases between. This table comes from immunoSEQ multiplex PCR, and its TCRdb copy is limited to in-frame clones, with some not included. The specimen gives 20,000 to 30,000 clones without singletons; the ten biggest hold approximately 4.8%. The entry originates in a study of T cells after posttransplantation cyclophosphamide. Notes on the study in general: Later blood repertoires were often dominated by clones from the donor CD8+ memory compartment. Blood and skin or GI T cell repertoires showed limited TRB overlap. Recipient CMV seropositivity and CMV reactivation strongly tracked TRB clonality.

On the day of bone marrow donation, the related graft donor provided peripheral blood. The receptor was derived from a woman aged 45 to 65 in good health, CMV-negative, and a related stem cell transplant donor. The specimen was PBMCs. V gene TRBV19 combines with J gene TRBJ2-3; no firm D call. The CDR3 here is CASSIPADTQYF. CDR3 nucleotides: TGTGCCAGTAGTATACCCGCAGATACGCAGTATTTT.